This TCR beta chain was identified during a study of blood T cell repertoires in COVID-19. Study context: PBMCs, B-cell-depleted T cells, or T cells were the source of the cDNA or gDNA that made up the material.

The authors' processing: Nucleated cell number was recorded as an estimate derived from reference gene primer amplification. Sequencing used immunoSEQ multiplex PCR; TCRdb keeps in-frame clones, though not all of them. V, J and clone size reflect that table, while D and trimming were determined from the DNA. The sample carries around 26,000 clones, about nine tenths recorded once. There are 17 residues in the CDR3. Unmatched junction bases numbered 15, after V lost 4 bases and J lost 5 bases. Looked up from germline, CDR1 is SGHTS and CDR2 is YDEGEE. The receptor was derived from a human donor in a cohort sampled during active COVID-19. This chain connects TRBV5-8 to TRBJ2-1; 7 positions match TRBD1. The sequenced material came from peripheral blood. The CDR3 coding sequence is TGTGCCAGCAGCCCGACAGGGCGCGATGAAAGGGACAATGAGCAGTTCTTC. Amino acids: CASSPTGRDERDNEQFF.